Following are 13 T cell receptor beta chains from one sample sequenced in a study of T cell repertoires in cytomegalovirus infection. TCRdb fed the reads into MiXCR, producing one record per CDR3 protein. The sample yields about a million distinct CDR3 sequences, approximately 30% seen once. No cognate antigen is known for these TCRs. The source material was cultured CD8+ T cells from PBMCs, sampled from culture after CMV antigen stimulation. The origin of the receptors is a human donor in good health (CMV status not recorded). Some clones in this sample may be carry-over from other donors' samples.

The gene calls are TRBV27 and TRBJ2-1; 9 bases map to TRBD2. V gave up 8 bases and J gave up 7 bases; unmatched junction bases: 9. This CDR3 comprises 14 residues. Looked up from germline, CDR1 is MNHEY and CDR2 is SMNVEV (reference sequence). The CDR3 DNA reads as TGTGCCAGCCTGAGCGGGGGGCCCCTTAATGAGCAGTTCTTC. Its protein is CASLSGGPLNEQFF.

The chain is built from TRBV6-2 or TRBV6-3 and TRBJ1-2; 7 nucleotides line up with TRBD1. Per the germline V gene, CDR1 is MNHEY and CDR2 is SVGEGT. The ends lost 6 bases at V and 8 bases at J; junction bases unmatched: 30. This CDR3 contains 20 residues. CDR3 protein: CASSETRLQILTGPARGYTF. The CDR3 nucleotides are TGTGCCAGCAGCGAAACAAGGTTACAGATTCTGACAGGGCCCGCCAGGGGCTACACCTTC.

This clonotype was detected many times. The chain uses TRBV7-6 and TRBJ2-1, with 8 bases lining up with TRBD2. This CDR3 has 17 amino acids. Germline values: CDR1 SGHVS, CDR2 FNYEAQ. J gave up 0 bases and V 5 bases, and 9 bases lay outside the gene matches. CDR3 coding DNA: TGTGCCAGCAGCCCCTACGGGAGGGGTAGCTCCTACAATGAGCAGTTCTTC. It specifies CASSPYGRGSSYNEQFF. The variable domain in full, completed from reference TRBV7-6 and TRBJ2-1, reads GAGVSQSPRYKVTKRGQDVALRCDPISGHVSLYWYRQALGQGPEFLTYFNYEAQQDKSGLPNDRFSAERPEGSISTLTIQRTEQRDSAMYRCASSPYGRGSSYNEQFFGPGTRLTVL.

CDR3 loop: CASSEATGMITEAFF. Written as DNA, the CDR3 is TGTGCCAGCAGTGAAGCGACAGGAATGATCACTGAAGCTTTCTTT. J is TRBJ1-1 and V is TRBV2; D is perhaps TRBD1 (6 bases). CDR1 is SNHLY and CDR2 is FYNNEI in the germline V gene. The germline V and J ends were trimmed by 0 bases and 4 bases, with 12 bases remaining between them. The CDR3 is 15 residues long. The full variable domain, its missing parts supplied by reference TRBV2 and TRBJ1-1, is EPEVTQTPSHQVTQMGQEVILRCVPISNHLYFYWYRQILGQKVEFLVSFYNNEISEKSEIFDDQFSVERPDGSNFTLKIRSTKLEDSAMYFCASSEATGMITEAFFGQGTRLTVV.

This clonotype has more than one count but fewer than ten. The rearrangement joins TRBV4-2 to TRBJ1-1, with unresolved D. Trimming shortened V by 4 bases and J by 4 bases, and 16 bases separated the two germline ends. Looked up from germline, CDR1 is LGHNA and CDR2 is YNFKEQ. The CDR3 runs to 15 residues. The CDR3 is CASSLVDPSTTEAFF. The DNA for the CDR3 is TGTGCCAGCAGCCTCGTGGACCCGAGTACCACTGAAGCTTTCTTT.

This clonotype was counted a few times. V gene TRBV7-9 combines with J gene TRBJ2-7; 10 bases align to TRBD2. The CDR3 sequence is 16 residues long. Germline CDR1 is SEHNR and CDR2 is FQNEAQ (reference sequence). After removal of 0 bases from V and 3 bases from J, the junction contained 5 bases not matched to a gene. The CDR3 protein is CASSLAERGGLYEQYV. Here the CDR3 DNA reads TGTGCCAGCAGCTTAGCCGAGCGGGGGGGCCTCTACGAGCAGTACGTC.

The chain recombines TRBV19 with TRBJ2-5, with TRBD2 matching over 9 bases. Unmatched junction bases numbered 9, after V lost 5 bases and J lost 5 bases. The germline V gene encodes CDR1 LNHDA and CDR2 SQIVND (reference sequence). The CDR3 covers 15 residues. Here the CDR3 DNA reads TGTGCCAGTAGTGTGACTAGCGGTAAGGGGGAGACCCAGTACTTC. Translated, it gives CASSVTSGKGETQYF.

This clonotype came up a few times. The V and J genes are TRBV7-6 and TRBJ2-6; 8 bases are a match to TRBD1. The V and J ends lost 4 bases and 3 bases, in that order; junction bases with no gene match: 8. This CDR3 contains 17 residues. Germline CDR1 reads SGHVS; CDR2 reads FNYEAQ. The CDR3 nucleotides read TGTGCCAGCAGCTGGAGGCCACAGGGGGGTGGGGCCAACGTCCTGACTTTC. Amino acid sequence: CASSWRPQGGGANVLTF.

This clonotype was detected ten times or more. CDR3 residues: CASTPGDTQYF. The CDR3 DNA reads as TGTGCCAGCACCCCCGGAGATACGCAGTATTTT. The chain carries TRBV12-3 or TRBV12-4 and TRBJ2-3; D is undetermined. The CDR3 totals 11 residues. The V and J ends lost 7 bases and 5 bases respectively, with 7 bases between them.

The rearrangement uses TRBV10-2 and TRBJ2-3; 7 positions match TRBD1. CDR1 is WSHSY and CDR2 is SAAADI in the germline V gene. The CDR3 has 13 residues. With V trimmed by 7 bases and J by 2 bases, 3 bases remained unmatched. The DNA for the CDR3 is TGCGCCAGCACCGGACAGGACACAGATACGCAGTATTTT. Translating it yields CASTGQDTDTQYF.

DNA of the CDR3: TGTGCCAGCAGTGACTACATCCAAGAGACCCAGTACTTC. Its translation is CASSDYIQETQYF. V is TRBV25-1 and J is TRBJ2-5; D call uncertain. With 3 bases removed from V and 1 base from J, the gap between germline ends came to 6 bases. The CDR3 covers 13 residues. From germline, CDR1 is MGHDK and CDR2 SYGVNS. Drawing the rest from reference TRBV25-1 and TRBJ2-5, the complete variable domain is EADIYQTPRYLVIGTGKKITLECSQTMGHDKMYWYQQDPGMELHLIHYSYGVNSTEKGDLSSESTVSRIRTEHFPLTLESARPSHTSQYLCASSDYIQETQYFGPGTRLLVL.

The chain has TRBV7-9 and TRBJ1-5, with 10 bases lining up with TRBD1. The germline gives CDR1 SEHNR, CDR2 FQNEAQ (reference sequence). V lost 4 bases to trimming and J lost 5 bases; unmatched junction nucleotides: 5. This CDR3 spans 15 amino acids. The DNA of the CDR3 is TGTGCCAGCAGCTACGCCGGGACAGGGGATCAGCCCCAGCATTTT. Translating it yields CASSYAGTGDQPQHF. The variable domain in full, completed from reference TRBV7-9 and TRBJ1-5, reads DTGVSQNPRHKITKRGQNVTFRCDPISEHNRLYWYRQTLGQGPEFLTYFQNEAQLEKSRLLSDRFSAERPKGSFSTLEIQRTEQGDSAMYLCASSYAGTGDQPQHFGDGTRLSIL.

V usage is TRBV6-2 or TRBV6-3 and J usage is TRBJ1-5; unclear D gene. The CDR3 length is 15 residues. Germline lookup yields CDR1 MNHEY and CDR2 SVGEGT. Trimming took off 2 bases at V and 4 bases at J, with 12 bases between the two ends. The CDR3 region is CASSYVGFGNQPQHF. CDR3 bases: TGTGCCAGCAGTTACGTGGGTTTTGGGAATCAGCCCCAGCATTTT.